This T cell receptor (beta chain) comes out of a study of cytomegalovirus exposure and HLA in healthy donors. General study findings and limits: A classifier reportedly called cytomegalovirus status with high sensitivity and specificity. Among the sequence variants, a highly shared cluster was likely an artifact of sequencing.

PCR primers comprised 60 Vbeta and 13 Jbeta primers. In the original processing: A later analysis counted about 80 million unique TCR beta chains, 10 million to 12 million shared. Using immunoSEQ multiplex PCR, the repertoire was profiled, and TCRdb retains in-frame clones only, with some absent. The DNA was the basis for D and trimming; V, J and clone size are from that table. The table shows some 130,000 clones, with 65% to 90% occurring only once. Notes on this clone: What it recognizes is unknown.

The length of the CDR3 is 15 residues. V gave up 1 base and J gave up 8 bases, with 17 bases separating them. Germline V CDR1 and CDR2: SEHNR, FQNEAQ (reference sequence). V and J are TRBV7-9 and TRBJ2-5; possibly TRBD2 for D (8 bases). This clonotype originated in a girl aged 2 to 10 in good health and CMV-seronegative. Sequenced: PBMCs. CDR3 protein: CASSLEGLAGGTQYF. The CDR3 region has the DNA TGTGCCAGCAGCTTAGAAGGACTAGCAGGGGGTACCCAGTACTTC.